This TCR beta chain appears in the sequencing data of a study of shared clonotypes between healthy human individuals. Everyone who donated was a Caucasian adult who lived in Nashville, Tennessee. As processed by the authors: Quality scores were absent from the junction-only immunoSEQ sequences, so filtering differed. Profiled with immunoSEQ multiplex PCR; TCRdb holds only in-frame clones, not every one. V and J calls and clone size are copied from that table; D and trimming were computed from the DNA. The table lists over 850,000 clones, about 84% of them singletons. Overall study findings and caveats: Despite large depth, rarefaction showed incomplete sorted-subset sequencing.

Germline V lookup: CDR1 MNHNS, CDR2 SASEGT. The CDR3 has 14 amino acids. Deletions cut 6 bases from V and 7 bases from J, with 15 bases between. This clone was observed a single time. The antigen is unknown. This TCR derives from a man aged 18 to 35 in good health. Some clones in this sample may be carry-over from other donors' samples. The chain joins TRBV6-1 to TRBJ1-4, with no clear D. The sample comprised memory CD4+ T cells from PBMCs. Subset specified: CD45RA-negative fraction. CDR3 region: CASRVPGFGEKLFF. In DNA form, the CDR3 reads TGTGCCAGCAGGGTTCCGGGGTTCGGTGAAAAACTGTTTTTT.